This entry describes one TCR beta chain. Antigen unknown. The entry originates in a study of cytomegalovirus exposure and HLA in healthy donors. Study results and caveats: In a later analysis, CMV-associated beta chains were mostly HLA-associated, it appeared. Researchers reported in a later analysis that common viral pathogens appeared linked to several top clusters.

PCR employed 60 Vbeta and 13 Jbeta primers. Method: immunoSEQ multiplex PCR; TCRdb's copy keeps in-frame clones and lacks some. The data show fewer than 200,000 clones, roughly 87% seen once. The germline V gene has CDR1 SGHTA and CDR2 FQGNSA. The CDR3 totals 15 residues. Deletions cut 5 bases from V and 8 bases from J, with 18 bases between. The sample was PBMCs. The rearrangement uses TRBV7-2 and TRBJ1-4, with D tentatively TRBD1 (6 bases). The TCR comes from a boy between 2 and 10 years old in good health and CMV-seronegative. CDR3 nucleotide sequence: TGTGCCAGCAGCCTAGGAGGCGGGGGCTCGGAAAAACTGTTTTTT. This gives the protein CASSLGGGGSEKLFF.